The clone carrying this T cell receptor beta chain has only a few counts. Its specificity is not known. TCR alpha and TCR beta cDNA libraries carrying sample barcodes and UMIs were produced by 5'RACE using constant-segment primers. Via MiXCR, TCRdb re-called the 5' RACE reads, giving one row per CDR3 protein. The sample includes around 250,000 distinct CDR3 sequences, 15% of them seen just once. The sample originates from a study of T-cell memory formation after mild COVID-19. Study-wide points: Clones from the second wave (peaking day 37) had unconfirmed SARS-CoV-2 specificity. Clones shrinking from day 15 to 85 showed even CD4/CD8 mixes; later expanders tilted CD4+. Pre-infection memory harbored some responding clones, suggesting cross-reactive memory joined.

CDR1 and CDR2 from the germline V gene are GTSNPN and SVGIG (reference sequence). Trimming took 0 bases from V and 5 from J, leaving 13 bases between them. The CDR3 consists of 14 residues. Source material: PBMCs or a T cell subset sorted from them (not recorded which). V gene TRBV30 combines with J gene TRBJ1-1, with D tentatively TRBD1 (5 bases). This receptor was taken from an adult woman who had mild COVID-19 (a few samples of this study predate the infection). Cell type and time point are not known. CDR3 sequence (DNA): TGTGCCTGGAGTGTACAAAGGGGAGGGACTGAAGCTTTCTTT. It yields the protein CAWSVQRGGTEAFF.